Listed below are T cell receptor beta chains from one sample, sequenced in a study of identical twins. Via MiXCR, TCRdb re-called the 5' RACE reads, giving one row per CDR3 protein. The sample comprises around 500,000 distinct CDR3 sequences, 14% of which are singletons, and 0.4% to 0.55% rests with the top ten. This sample also belongs to another study, concerning yellow fever vaccine responses in identical twins.

The source material was CD4+ T cells sorted from blood. The receptors were gathered from a woman younger than 30 in good health. CDR3s include the opening cysteine and the closing phenylalanine or tryptophan. The D gene is left open where the match is weak. Size is omitted from some rows. Given values are once, few, many or a class for expanded clones.

NA	NA	TRBJ2-7	TRBV27	CASSWIGASYEQYF	TGTGCCAGCAGTTGGATAGGGGCCTCCTACGAGCAGTACTTC
many	NA	TRBJ2-1	TRBV4-1	CASSQPKLNNEQFF	TGCGCCAGCAGCCAACCAAAACTTAACAATGAGCAGTTCTTC
few	TRBD2	TRBJ2-7	TRBV10-3	CASHSAGDSYEQYF	TGTGCCTCCCATTCGGCGGGAGATTCCTACGAGCAGTACTTC
NA	TRBD2	TRBJ2-7	TRBV20-1	CSARDLRGLAGEWDNYEQYF	TGCAGTGCTAGAGATCTAAGGGGACTAGCGGGAGAGTGGGATAACTACGAGCAGTACTTC
NA	NA	TRBJ2-7	TRBV12-3/TRBV12-4	CASNPGPAATYEQYF	TGTGCCAGCAACCCGGGTCCGGCGGCCACCTACGAGCAGTACTTC
NA	TRBD1	TRBJ2-7	TRBV9	CASSASTGGYEQYF	TGTGCCAGCAGCGCAAGCACAGGGGGGTACGAGCAGTACTTC
NA	NA	TRBJ1-1	TRBV29-1	CSVENLLGWVMNTEAFF	TGCAGCGTTGAGAATTTACTAGGTTGGGTCATGAACACTGAAGCTTTCTTT
few	NA	TRBJ1-2	TRBV28	CASSLVSSGYTF	TGTGCCAGCAGTTTGGTCAGTTCTGGCTACACCTTC
NA	TRBD2	TRBJ2-1	TRBV11-2	CASSFVPTSGRRDNEQFF	TGTGCCAGCAGCTTTGTCCCAACTAGCGGGAGGAGAGACAATGAGCAGTTCTTC
many	NA	TRBJ2-7	TRBV12-3/TRBV12-4	CASSRAYEQYF	TGTGCCAGCAGTCGCGCCTACGAGCAGTACTTC
NA	NA	TRBJ2-3	TRBV12-3/TRBV12-4	CASSFYLNTDTQYF	TGTGCCAGCAGTTTTTACTTGAACACAGATACGCAGTATTTT
NA	NA	TRBJ2-7	TRBV20-1	CSARAGTRWNEQYF	TGCAGTGCTAGAGCCGGGACCAGGTGGAATGAGCAGTACTTC
NA	NA	TRBJ2-7	TRBV3-1	CASSLQGACEQYF	TGTGCCAGCAGCCTACAGGGCGCGTGCGAGCAGTACTTC
NA	NA	TRBJ1-5	TRBV27	CASSLPGGQGPIGQPQHF	TGTGCCAGCAGTTTACCGGGGGGACAAGGACCTATAGGTCAGCCCCAGCATTTT
NA	TRBD2	TRBJ2-1	TRBV28	CASSLISGVMGTNEQFF	TGTGCCAGCAGTTTAATAAGCGGGGTTATGGGTACGAATGAGCAGTTCTTC
few	TRBD1	TRBJ2-3	TRBV6-5	CASSTRQGGDTQYF	TGTGCCAGCAGTACTCGACAGGGTGGAGATACGCAGTATTTT
few	TRBD2	TRBJ2-1	TRBV4-3	CASSQDTGLVWNEQFF	TGCGCCAGCAGCCAAGACACAGGACTAGTCTGGAATGAGCAGTTCTTC
NA	TRBD2	TRBJ2-7	TRBV4-3	CASSQDTGSGSGEQYF	TGCGCCAGCAGCCAAGATACCGGAAGCGGGAGTGGGGAGCAGTACTTC
NA	TRBD2	TRBJ2-1	TRBV7-6	CASSLGGGRKIYNEQFF	TGTGCCAGCAGCTTAGGGGGCGGGAGAAAAATCTACAATGAGCAGTTCTTC
NA	NA	TRBJ2-1	TRBV6-2/TRBV6-3	CASKMEGNEQFF	TGTGCCAGCAAAATGGAGGGCAATGAGCAGTTCTTC
many	TRBD1	TRBJ2-2	TRBV29-1	CSVGDRGLAGELFF	TGCAGCGTTGGGGACAGGGGACTTGCCGGGGAGCTGTTTTTT
NA	TRBD2	TRBJ2-3	TRBV15	CATSSGTGGLDTQYF	TGTGCCACCAGCAGTGGGACGGGGGGGCTAGATACGCAGTATTTT
NA	TRBD2	TRBJ2-3	TRBV3-1	CASSPSGGATDTQYF	TGTGCCAGCAGCCCCAGCGGGGGGGCAACAGATACGCAGTATTTT
NA	NA	TRBJ2-5	TRBV7-2	CASSLDWARVQETQYF	TGTGCCAGCAGCTTAGATTGGGCTCGGGTCCAAGAGACCCAGTACTTC
NA	TRBD2	TRBJ2-3	TRBV20-1	CSARGLPGREGRDTQYF	TGCAGTGCTAGAGGATTACCGGGGCGGGAGGGCCGGGATACGCAGTATTTT
NA	TRBD1	TRBJ2-3	TRBV20-1	CSVTTGTTDTQYF	TGCAGTGTCACGACAGGGACCACAGATACGCAGTATTTT
NA	NA	TRBJ1-1	TRBV20-1	CSGDTGSDTEAFF	TGCAGTGGAGATACAGGGAGTGACACTGAAGCTTTCTTT
NA	NA	TRBJ2-7	TRBV7-8	CASSPIGNYEQYF	TGTGCCAGCAGCCCTATAGGGAACTACGAGCAGTACTTC
NA	NA	TRBJ2-5	TRBV5-1	CASRVADQETQYF	TGCGCCAGCAGGGTCGCGGATCAAGAGACCCAGTACTTC
NA	NA	TRBJ2-5	TRBV15	CATSVRTRETQYF	TGTGCCACCAGCGTACGGACAAGAGAGACCCAGTACTTC
few	TRBD1	TRBJ2-5	TRBV27	CASSLSWTGETQYF	TGTGCCAGCAGTTTATCTTGGACAGGAGAGACCCAGTACTTC
few	TRBD1	TRBJ2-3	TRBV2	CATTGQSRTDTQYF	TGTGCCACCACGGGACAGTCGCGCACAGATACGCAGTATTTT
NA	NA	TRBJ2-2	TRBV19	CASSPGGRDGRELFF	TGTGCCAGTAGCCCCGGGGGGCGAGATGGTAGGGAGCTGTTTTTT
few	TRBD2	TRBJ2-1	TRBV28	CASSLYGGFIGNEQFF	TGTGCCAGCAGTTTATACGGGGGGTTCATCGGCAATGAGCAGTTCTTC
NA	NA	TRBJ1-5	TRBV18	CASSPLGGSNQPQHF	TGTGCCAGCTCACCACTCGGGGGAAGCAATCAGCCCCAGCATTTT
many	NA	TRBJ1-5	TRBV12-3/TRBV12-4	CASSPTLGGNQPQHF	TGTGCCAGCAGTCCCACCCTCGGGGGCAATCAGCCCCAGCATTTT
few	NA	TRBJ2-7	TRBV5-1	CASSLAEVRDKGRYEQYF	TGCGCCAGCAGCTTGGCCGAGGTTCGGGACAAGGGTCGCTACGAGCAGTACTTC
many	NA	TRBJ1-6	TRBV4-1	CASSQVDMGFKGSSPLHF	TGCGCCAGCAGCCAAGTGGACATGGGGTTCAAGGGAAGTTCACCCCTCCACTTT
NA	TRBD2	TRBJ2-3	TRBV28	CASNHLSWASGGPDTQYF	TGTGCCAGCAACCATCTTTCTTGGGCTAGCGGGGGACCAGATACGCAGTATTTT
few	NA	TRBJ2-3	TRBV7-2	CASSSYSWDTQYF	TGTGCCAGCAGTTCTTATAGCTGGGATACGCAGTATTTT
NA	NA	TRBJ2-7	TRBV5-1	CASSLEVWGNSYEQYF	TGCGCCAGCAGCTTGGAGGTCTGGGGGAACTCCTACGAGCAGTACTTC
NA	NA	TRBJ2-3	TRBV28	CASKTRSTDTQYF	TGTGCCAGCAAAACTAGGAGCACAGATACGCAGTATTTT
NA	NA	TRBJ2-2	TRBV7-2	CASSQRGYTGELFF	TGTGCCAGCAGCCAGAGGGGATACACCGGGGAGCTGTTTTTT
many	NA	TRBJ2-2	TRBV28	CASTPRTPNTGELFF	TGTGCCAGCACCCCCAGGACACCGAACACCGGGGAGCTGTTTTTT
few	NA	TRBJ2-7	TRBV3-1	CASSQYVYEQYF	TGTGCCAGCAGCCAATATGTCTACGAGCAGTACTTC
once	NA	TRBJ2-7	TRBV11-2	CASSLLSFRESYEQYF	TGTGCCAGCAGCTTATTGAGCTTCAGGGAGTCCTACGAGCAGTACTTC
few	TRBD2	TRBJ2-7	TRBV12-3/TRBV12-4	CASSLGGRAQEQYF	TGTGCCAGCAGTTTAGGCGGGAGGGCCCAAGAGCAGTACTTC
few	NA	TRBJ2-7	TRBV5-1	CASSASPGQIYEQYF	TGCGCCAGCAGCGCGTCCCCGGGACAAATCTACGAGCAGTACTTC
NA	TRBD2	TRBJ2-2	TRBV11-2	CASSLHGTSSTGELFF	TGTGCCAGCAGCTTACACGGGACTAGCAGCACCGGGGAGCTGTTTTTT
NA	NA	TRBJ2-7	TRBV7-2	CASSLIVSYEQYF	TGTGCCAGCAGCTTAATAGTCAGCTACGAGCAGTACTTC
many	TRBD1	TRBJ2-2	TRBV29-1	CSGQGLRSGELFF	TGCAGTGGACAGGGGTTAAGATCCGGGGAGCTGTTTTTT
few	NA	TRBJ2-3	TRBV10-3	CAISEGGTDTQYF	TGTGCCATCAGTGAAGGGGGCACAGATACGCAGTATTTT
many	NA	TRBJ1-5	TRBV12-3/TRBV12-4	CASSLGGEMHF	TGTGCCAGCAGTTTGGGGGGGGAGATGCATTTT